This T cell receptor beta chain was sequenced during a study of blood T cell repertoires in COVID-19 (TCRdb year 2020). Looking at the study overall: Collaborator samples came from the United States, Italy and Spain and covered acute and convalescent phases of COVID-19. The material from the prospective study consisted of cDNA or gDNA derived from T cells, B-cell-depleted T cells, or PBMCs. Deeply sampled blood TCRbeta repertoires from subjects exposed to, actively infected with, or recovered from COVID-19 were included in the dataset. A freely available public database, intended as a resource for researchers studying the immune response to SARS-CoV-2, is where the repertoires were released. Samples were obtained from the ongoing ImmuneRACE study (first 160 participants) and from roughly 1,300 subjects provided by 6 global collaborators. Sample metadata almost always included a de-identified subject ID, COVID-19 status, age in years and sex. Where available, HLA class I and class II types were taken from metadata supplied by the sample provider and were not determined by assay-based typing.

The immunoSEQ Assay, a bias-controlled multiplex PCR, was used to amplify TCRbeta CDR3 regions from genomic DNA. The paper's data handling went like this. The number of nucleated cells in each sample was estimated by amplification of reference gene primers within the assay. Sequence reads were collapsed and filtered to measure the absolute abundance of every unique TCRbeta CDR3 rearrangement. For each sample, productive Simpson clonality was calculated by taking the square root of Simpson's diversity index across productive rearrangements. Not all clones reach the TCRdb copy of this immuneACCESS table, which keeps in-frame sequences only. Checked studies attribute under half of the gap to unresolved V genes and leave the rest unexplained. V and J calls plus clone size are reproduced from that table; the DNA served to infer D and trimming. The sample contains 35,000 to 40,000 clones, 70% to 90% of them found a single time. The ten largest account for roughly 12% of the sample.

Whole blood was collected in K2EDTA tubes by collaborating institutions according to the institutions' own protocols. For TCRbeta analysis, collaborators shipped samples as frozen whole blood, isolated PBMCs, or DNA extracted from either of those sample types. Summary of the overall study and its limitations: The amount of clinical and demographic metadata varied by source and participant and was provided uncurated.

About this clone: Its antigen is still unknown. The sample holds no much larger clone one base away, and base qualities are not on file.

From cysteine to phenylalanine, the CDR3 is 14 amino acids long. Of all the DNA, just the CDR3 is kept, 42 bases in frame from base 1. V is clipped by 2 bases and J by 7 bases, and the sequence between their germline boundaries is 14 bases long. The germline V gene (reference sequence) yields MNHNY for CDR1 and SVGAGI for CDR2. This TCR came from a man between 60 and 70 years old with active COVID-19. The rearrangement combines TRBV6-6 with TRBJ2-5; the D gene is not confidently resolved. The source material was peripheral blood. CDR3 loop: CASSYPQTPGTQYF. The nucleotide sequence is TGTGCCAGCAGTTACCCGCAGACCCCAGGGACCCAGTACTTC.